Listed below are T cell receptor beta chains from one sample, sequenced in a study of T cell responses to AZD1222 COVID-19 vaccine. Clones were read by immunoSEQ multiplex PCR, and TCRdb kept only the in-frame ones, dropping some. The sample records approximately 130,000 clones, 85% to 95% being singletons. Sample: peripheral blood, taken on day 0 of AZD1222 vaccination. These receptors originate from an adult in good health. Both conserved end residues are part of each CDR3. A D gene is named only where the DNA matches it firmly. Clone sizes are given selectively: once, few, many, or a class where the clone is expanded.

j_call	cdr3_length	v_call	d_call	clone_size	cdr3_nt	cdr3_aa
TRBJ2-7	14	TRBV7-2	NA	NA	TGTGCCAGCAGTTACAGGGTTGGTTCCTACGAGCAGTACTTC	CASSYRVGSYEQYF
TRBJ2-5	14	TRBV24-1	NA	NA	TGTGCCACCCACAGTGTAGCAGGGTTGGAGACCCAGTACTTC	CATHSVAGLETQYF
TRBJ1-3	15	TRBV3-1/TRBV3-2	NA	NA	TGTGCCAGCAGCCAAGGACATAGCTCTGGAAACACCATATATTTT	CASSQGHSSGNTIYF
TRBJ2-7	14	TRBV7-9	TRBD1	NA	TGTGCCAGCAGCACCGACAGGGGCGCCTACGAGCAGTACTTC	CASSTDRGAYEQYF
TRBJ1-5	16	TRBV5-5	TRBD1	NA	TGTGCCAGCAGCTTGGCAGCAGGGGGAATCAATCAGCCCCAGCATTTT	CASSLAAGGINQPQHF
TRBJ1-1	13	TRBV25-1	NA	once	TGTGCCAGCAGTGTACAGGAATACACTGAAGCTTTCTTT	CASSVQEYTEAFF
TRBJ1-2	14	TRBV13	TRBD1	NA	TGTGCCAGCAGCTCGACAGGGGGCTCAGATGGCTACACCTTC	CASSSTGGSDGYTF
TRBJ1-2	14	TRBV9	TRBD1	NA	TGTGCCAGCAGCGCGGGACAGAAGAACTATGGCTACACCTTC	CASSAGQKNYGYTF
TRBJ1-4	14	TRBV6-5	NA	NA	TGTGCCAGCAGTTACGACAGGCGAAATGAAAAACTGTTTTTT	CASSYDRRNEKLFF
TRBJ1-1	14	TRBV5-1	NA	NA	TGCGCCAGCAGCCTGGACGGATTGAACACTGAAGCTTTCTTT	CASSLDGLNTEAFF
TRBJ1-2	16	TRBV7-8	TRBD1	NA	TGTGCCAGCAGCTTCTCAGGACAGGGGGCGACCTATGGCTACACCTTC	CASSFSGQGATYGYTF
TRBJ1-1	13	TRBV5-4	NA	NA	TGTGCCAGCAGCTTAGGACTGGGGTCTGAAGCTTTCTTT	CASSLGLGSEAFF
TRBJ2-5	14	TRBV7-3	NA	NA	TGTGCCAGCAGCCCAGGGACTCCCCAAGAGACCCAGTACTTC	CASSPGTPQETQYF
TRBJ1-2	15	TRBV18	NA	NA	TGTGCCAGCTCACCGCAGGGCAGGGGTTACTATGGCTACACCTTC	CASSPQGRGYYGYTF
TRBJ1-1	12	TRBV11-3	NA	NA	TGTGCCAGCAGCTTATTCAGGGTTCGGGCTTTCTTT	CASSLFRVRAFF
TRBJ2-3	16	TRBV7-2	TRBD2	NA	TGTGCCAGCAGCTTTAGTAGCGGGCGATACACAGATACGCAGTATTTT	CASSFSSGRYTDTQYF
TRBJ1-6	13	TRBV19	NA	NA	TGTGCCAGTAGTCAGGGATTCAATTCACCCCTCCACTTT	CASSQGFNSPLHF
TRBJ2-1	16	TRBV5-1	TRBD2	once	TGCGCCAGCAGCCCGGGTCATCGGGGGGTGGCGGGTGAGCAGTTCTTC	CASSPGHRGVAGEQFF
TRBJ2-1	15	TRBV11-3	TRBD1	once	TGTGCCAGCAGCTTAAGGGGACAGGATTACAATGAGCAGTTCTTC	CASSLRGQDYNEQFF
TRBJ2-1	13	TRBV10-1	NA	NA	TGCGCCAGCAGTGCACAGGGAGATGGAGAGCAGTTCTTC	CASSAQGDGEQFF
TRBJ1-1	16	TRBV4-2	TRBD1	NA	TGTGCCAGCAGCCCAGGGGGGGGGCGAGATTCCACTGAAGCTTTCTTT	CASSPGGGRDSTEAFF
TRBJ2-3	13	TRBV7-9	NA	NA	TGTGCCAGCGTGGGGGAATACACAGATACGCAGTATTTT	CASVGEYTDTQYF
TRBJ1-2	14	TRBV6-4	NA	NA	TGTGCCAGCAGTGACTCCCCAACGATCGGAGGCTACACCTTC	CASSDSPTIGGYTF
TRBJ2-2	18	TRBV10-3	TRBD2	NA	TGTGCCATCAGTGACCCGCTTACTAGCGGGGGGGCCTCCGGGGAGCTGTTTTTT	CAISDPLTSGGASGELFF
TRBJ2-7	15	TRBV4-1	NA	NA	TGCGCCAGCAGCCATCCTGGACGATTGTCAGCCGAGCAGTACTTC	CASSHPGRLSAEQYF
TRBJ2-2	13	TRBV2	TRBD1	once	TGTGCCAGCAGTGTACAGGGGACCGGGGAGCTGTTTTTT	CASSVQGTGELFF
TRBJ2-6	17	TRBV4-1	NA	NA	TGCGCCAGCAGCCCCCGGGACGGGCTCTCTGGGGCCAACGTCCTGACTTTC	CASSPRDGLSGANVLTF
TRBJ2-6	17	TRBV4-1	NA	NA	TGCGCCAGCAGCCAAGGGGGGGCCTTCTCTGGGGCCAACGTCCTGACTTTC	CASSQGGAFSGANVLTF
TRBJ1-6	17	TRBV18	TRBD1	NA	TGTGCCAGCTCACCTACCGGGACAGGACTTTATAATTCACCCCTCCACTTT	CASSPTGTGLYNSPLHF
TRBJ1-1	14	TRBV19	NA	NA	TGTGCCAGTAGTATCAGGGTGGGTGACACTGAAGCTTTCTTT	CASSIRVGDTEAFF
TRBJ2-7	15	TRBV2	TRBD1	few	TGTGCCAGCAGTGATTCGACAGGGTCCTACTACGAGCAGTACTTC	CASSDSTGSYYEQYF
TRBJ1-5	13	TRBV3-1/TRBV3-2	NA	NA	TGTGCCAGCAGCCGGACACTTCATCAGCCCCAGCATTTT	CASSRTLHQPQHF
TRBJ1-5	15	TRBV7-9	NA	NA	TGTGCCAGCAGCCCTTCCGGGGGCAGCGATCAGCCCCAGCATTTT	CASSPSGGSDQPQHF
TRBJ2-7	15	TRBV7-6	TRBD2	NA	TGTGCCAGCAGCTTAGGAAGGGGAGGGGAGTACGAGCAGTACTTC	CASSLGRGGEYEQYF
TRBJ1-1	8	TRBV20-1	NA	NA	TGCAGTGCTAACGAAGCTTTCTTT	CSANEAFF
TRBJ1-1	11	TRBV5-6	NA	NA	TGTGCCAGCAGCTTGGGGACAAGGGCTTTCTTT	CASSLGTRAFF
TRBJ1-3	15	TRBV4-1	NA	NA	TGCGCCAGCAGCCAAGTCTCGGGGGTAGGAAACACCATATATTTT	CASSQVSGVGNTIYF
TRBJ2-2	15	TRBV19	NA	once	TGTGCCAGTAGTATGTGGTGGGGGCGAGGCGGGGAGCTGTTTTTT	CASSMWWGRGGELFF
TRBJ1-6	15	TRBV25-1	NA	NA	TGTGCCAGCAGTGATTCCGGACGCGGGGATTCACCCCTCCACTTT	CASSDSGRGDSPLHF
TRBJ2-7	16	TRBV5-1	NA	NA	TGCGCCAGCAGCTTGGGGGCATCGAGTTCCAACTACGAGCAGTACTTC	CASSLGASSSNYEQYF
TRBJ2-2	12	TRBV10-2	NA	NA	TGCGCCAGCAGAGCGGGTACCGGGGAGCTGTTTTTT	CASRAGTGELFF
TRBJ2-1	14	TRBV19	NA	NA	TGTGCCAGTAATCCGTCGTTACTATACAATGAGCAGTTCTTC	CASNPSLLYNEQFF
TRBJ1-5	13	TRBV19	NA	NA	TGTGCCAGTACCAAGGGGGACAATCAGCCCCAGCATTTT	CASTKGDNQPQHF
TRBJ1-1	13	TRBV3-1/TRBV3-2	NA	once	TGTGCCAGCAGCCCGGACATGAACACTGAAGCTTTCTTT	CASSPDMNTEAFF
TRBJ2-3	13	TRBV4-1	NA	NA	TGCGCCAGCAGCCAAGGACAGGCGCTCTACATGTATTTT	CASSQGQALYMYF
TRBJ1-5	17	TRBV4-1	TRBD1	NA	TGCGCCAGCAGCCACATGCTGGACAGGGGAGGCAATCAGCCCCAGCATTTT	CASSHMLDRGGNQPQHF
TRBJ2-2	15	TRBV4-2	NA	NA	TGTGCCAGCAGCCAAGACAGTGGGGTGGCCGGGGAGCTGTTTTTT	CASSQDSGVAGELFF
TRBJ1-2	17	TRBV10-3	TRBD1	NA	TGTGCCATCAGCGGGACAGGGGAGGGACGAGCTAACTATGGCTACACCTTC	CAISGTGEGRANYGYTF
TRBJ1-2	15	TRBV6-5	NA	NA	TGTGCCAGCAGTTACTCGGTATCCAGCCCCTATGGCTACACCTTC	CASSYSVSSPYGYTF
TRBJ1-5	14	TRBV6-5	NA	NA	TGTGCCAGCGGGCCTTACCCTAGCAATCAGCCCCAGCATTTT	CASGPYPSNQPQHF
TRBJ2-7	14	TRBV5-6	TRBD1	NA	TGTGCCAGCAACCTGGGACAGGGGGGTTACGAGCAGTACTTC	CASNLGQGGYEQYF
TRBJ1-2	12	TRBV6-6	NA	NA	TGTGCCAGCAGTCCCAGTGACTATGGCTACACCTTC	CASSPSDYGYTF
TRBJ1-2	15	TRBV5-6	NA	NA	TGTGCCAGCAGCTTGCCCACAGGGACCTACTATGGCTACACCTTC	CASSLPTGTYYGYTF
TRBJ1-1	15	TRBV3-1/TRBV3-2	NA	NA	TGTGCCAGCAGCCAAGAGGCAGGGGCGGAAACTGAAGCTTTCTTT	CASSQEAGAETEAFF
TRBJ1-1	17	TRBV24-1	TRBD1	once	TGTGCCACCAGTGACCTTGACAGGGATTGGGGGAACACTGAAGCTTTCTTT	CATSDLDRDWGNTEAFF
TRBJ1-3	16	TRBV6-6	NA	few	TGTGCCAGCGGGGGGGCAGGACTTCTCTCTGGAAACACCATATATTTT	CASGGAGLLSGNTIYF